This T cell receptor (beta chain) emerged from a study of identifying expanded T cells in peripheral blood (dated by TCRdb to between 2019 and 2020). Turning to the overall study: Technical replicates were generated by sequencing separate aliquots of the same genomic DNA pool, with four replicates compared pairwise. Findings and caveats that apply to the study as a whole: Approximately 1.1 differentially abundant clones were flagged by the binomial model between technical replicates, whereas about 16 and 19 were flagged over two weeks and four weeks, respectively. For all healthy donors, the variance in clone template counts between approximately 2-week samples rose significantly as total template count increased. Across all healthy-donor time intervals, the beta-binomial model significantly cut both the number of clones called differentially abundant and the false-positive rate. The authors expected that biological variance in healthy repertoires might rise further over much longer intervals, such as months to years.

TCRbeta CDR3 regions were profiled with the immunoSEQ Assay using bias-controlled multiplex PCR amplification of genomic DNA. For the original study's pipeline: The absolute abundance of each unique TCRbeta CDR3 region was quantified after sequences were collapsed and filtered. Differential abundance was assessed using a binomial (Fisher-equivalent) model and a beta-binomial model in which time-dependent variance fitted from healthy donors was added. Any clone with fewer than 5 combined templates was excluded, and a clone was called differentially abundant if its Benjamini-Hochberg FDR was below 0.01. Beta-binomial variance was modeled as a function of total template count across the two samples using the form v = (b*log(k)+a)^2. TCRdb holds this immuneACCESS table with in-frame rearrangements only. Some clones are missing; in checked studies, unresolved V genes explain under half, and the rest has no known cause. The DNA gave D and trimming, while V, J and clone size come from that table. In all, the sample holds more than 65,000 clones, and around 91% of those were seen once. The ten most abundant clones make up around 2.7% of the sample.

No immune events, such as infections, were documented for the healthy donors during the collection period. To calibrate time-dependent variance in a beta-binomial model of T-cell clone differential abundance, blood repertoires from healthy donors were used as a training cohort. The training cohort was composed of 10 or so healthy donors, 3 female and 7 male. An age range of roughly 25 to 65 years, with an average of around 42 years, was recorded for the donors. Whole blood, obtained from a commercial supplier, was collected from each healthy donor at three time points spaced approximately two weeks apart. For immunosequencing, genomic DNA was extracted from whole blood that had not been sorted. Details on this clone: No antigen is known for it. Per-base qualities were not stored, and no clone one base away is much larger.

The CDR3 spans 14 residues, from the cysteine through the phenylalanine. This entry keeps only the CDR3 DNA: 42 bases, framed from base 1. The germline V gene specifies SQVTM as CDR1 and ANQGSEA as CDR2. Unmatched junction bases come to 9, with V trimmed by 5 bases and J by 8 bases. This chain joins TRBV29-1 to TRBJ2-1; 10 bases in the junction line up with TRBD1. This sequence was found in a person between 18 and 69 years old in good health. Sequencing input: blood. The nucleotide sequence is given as TGCAGCGTTCCTTACCGGGACAGGGGCGATGAGCAGTTCTTC. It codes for CSVPYRDRGDEQFF.